The next 14 T cell receptor beta chains were all read from a single sample in a study of blood T cells in healthy people across ages. Then a second PCR, running about 6 to 12 cycles, was carried out with a sample-barcoded 5' primer and a J-beta primer mix. TCRdb processed the 5' RACE reads anew with MiXCR; each CDR3 protein has one entry. In the table there are about 1.4 million distinct CDR3 sequences, 55% to 75% of which are singletons. Sample: blood. The receptors shown here come from a man between 18 and 35 years old in good health.

CDR3 nucleotide sequence: TGCAGCGTTGAAGAGGGGACTAGCGGGGGCTCCTACGAGCAGTACTTC. Amino acid sequence: CSVEEGTSGGSYEQYF. The chain has TRBV29-1 and TRBJ2-7, with 14 bases fitting TRBD2. CDR1 SQVTM and CDR2 ANQGSEA come from the germline V gene. V shed 0 bases, J shed 0 bases, and the junction held 1 base outside the gene matches. This CDR3 spans 16 amino acids.

The chain joins TRBV12-3 or TRBV12-4 to TRBJ2-4; the match to TRBD1 covers 7 bases. The closer fit of TRBJ2-7 to the DNA end suggests the J call may be wrong. This CDR3 region has 14 residues. CDR3: CASTLDRVGYEQYF. As DNA, the CDR3 is TGTGCCAGCACTCTCGACAGGGTAGGATACGAGCAGTACTTC.

This clonotype was recorded once. V is TRBV20-1 and J is TRBJ2-7, with 10 bases lining up with TRBD2. This CDR3 spans 15 amino acids. Germline values: CDR1 DFQATT, CDR2 SNEGSKA (reference sequence). The ends lost 5 bases at V and 5 bases at J; junction bases unmatched: 12. The CDR3 sequence is CSAPPTSGDPDEQYF. The CDR3 bases are TGCAGTGCTCCCCCCACTAGCGGGGACCCCGACGAGCAGTACTTC.

This chain uses TRBV20-1 with TRBJ2-6; D gene ambiguous. Trimming pared 3 bases from V and 4 bases from J, leaving 16 bases between. CDR1 is DFQATT, CDR2 SNEGSKA, per germline (reference sequence). This CDR3 spans 16 amino acids. DNA for the CDR3: TGCAGTGCTAGCCCTGACCTGGGCCCCGGGGCCAACGTCCTGACTTTC. The encoded protein is CSASPDLGPGANVLTF.

The chain employs TRBV3-1 and TRBJ2-1; 8 nucleotides line up with TRBD2. The CDR3 length is 17 residues. The germline gives CDR1 LGHDT, CDR2 YNNKEL (reference sequence). Germline trimming cut 1 base from V and 5 bases from J; bases unmatched to any gene: 10. CDR3 sequence: CASSQVSGTRPNNEQFF. In DNA, the CDR3 is TGTGCCAGCAGCCAAGTTTCCGGGACTAGACCTAACAATGAGCAGTTCTTC.

The chain uses TRBV2 and TRBJ2-5; no reliable D call. The J call may be wrong; the DNA end is better matched by TRBJ2-7. The CDR3 covers 12 residues. Germline lookup yields CDR1 SNHLY and CDR2 FYNNEI. The CDR3 coding sequence is TGTGCCAGCAGTGAACAACCCTCCGAGCAGTACTTC. This codes for CASSEQPSEQYF.

For this clonotype: Because the CDR3's place on the DNA is in doubt, the DNA is left out and the CDR3 is given as listed by TCRdb. This sequence joins TRBV5-6 and TRBJ2-7; the DNA was not compared with TRBD2, the D call given in the table. The CDR3 is 14 residues long, counting both termini. CDR1 and CDR2 from the germline V gene are SGHDT and YYEEEE. Here the CDR3 reads CASSFGSGGTEQYF.

V usage is TRBV13 and J usage is TRBJ2-1; D is undetermined. The CDR3 length is 14 residues. V was trimmed by 0 bases and J by 9 bases, leaving 12 bases between them. Germline CDR1 reads PRHDT; CDR2 reads FYEKMQ (reference sequence). CDR3 residues: CASSLGASIREQFF. Here the CDR3 DNA reads TGTGCCAGCAGCTTAGGAGCGAGCATCCGTGAGCAGTTCTTC.

This clonotype was seen only a few times. The chain has TRBV7-6 and TRBJ2-3; TRBD2 might be the D (6 bases). Germline CDR1 SGHVS, CDR2 FNYEAQ. Trimming pared 0 bases from V and 2 bases from J, leaving 12 bases between. This CDR3 spans 16 amino acids. CDR3: CASSLAREAPTDTQYF. CDR3 in DNA: TGTGCCAGCAGCTTAGCTAGGGAGGCTCCCACAGATACGCAGTATTTT.

This clonotype was seen a handful of times. This chain joins TRBV5-1 and TRBJ2-4, with D perhaps matching TRBD1 (6 bases). Germline V lookup: CDR1 SGHRS, CDR2 YFSETQ. CDR3 size: 17 residues. V was pared by 2 bases and J by 3 bases, with 18 bases between. CDR3 loop: CASSFRTVRRGKNIQYF. CDR3 nucleotide sequence: TGCGCCAGCAGCTTTCGGACAGTAAGACGTGGCAAAAACATTCAGTACTTC.

V gene TRBV3-1 combines with J gene TRBJ1-4; D is undetermined. Deletions cut 1 base from V and 7 bases from J, with 7 bases between. The CDR3 is 13 residues long. CDR1 is LGHDT and CDR2 is YNNKEL in the germline V gene (reference sequence). The CDR3 loop reads CASSQADGEKLFF. CDR3 in DNA: TGTGCCAGCAGCCAAGCCGACGGTGAAAAACTGTTTTTT.

The chain links TRBV24-1 to TRBJ1-5, with D hard to call. Germline V CDR1 and CDR2: KGHDR, SFDVKD. This CDR3 has 13 amino acids. Between the trimmed V and J ends, which lost 0 bases and 3 bases, there was a span of 2 bases. This chain's CDR3 is CATSDLDNQPQHF. For the CDR3, the DNA is TGTGCCACCAGTGATTTGGACAATCAGCCCCAGCATTTT.

This clonotype was counted between two and nine times. This chain links TRBV11-2 with TRBJ2-7; no reliable D call. The ends were cut back, 1 base at V and 3 bases at J, with 10 bases in the middle. The CDR3 is 14 amino acids. Germline V gene sequence: CDR1 SGHAT, CDR2 FQNNGV. DNA for the CDR3: TGTGCCAGCAGCTTAGTAGGTCAACTCTACGAGCAGTACTTC. Translating it yields CASSLVGQLYEQYF.

The V and J genes are TRBV7-2 and TRBJ2-5, with D hard to call. Trimming took 5 bases from V and 6 from J, leaving 13 bases between them. The length of the CDR3 is 13 residues. The V gene's germline CDR1 is SGHTA and CDR2 FQGNSA. In DNA form, the CDR3 reads TGTGCCAGCAGCCCCTCCTCAGGAAAGACCCAGTACTTC. Encoded protein: CASSPSSGKTQYF. The full variable domain, its missing parts supplied by reference TRBV7-2 and TRBJ2-5, is GAGVSQSPSNKVTEKGKDVELRCDPISGHTALYWYRQSLGQGLEFLIYFQGNSAPDKSGLPSDRFSAERTGGSVSTLTIQRTQQEDSAVYLCASSPSSGKTQYFGPGTRLLVL.